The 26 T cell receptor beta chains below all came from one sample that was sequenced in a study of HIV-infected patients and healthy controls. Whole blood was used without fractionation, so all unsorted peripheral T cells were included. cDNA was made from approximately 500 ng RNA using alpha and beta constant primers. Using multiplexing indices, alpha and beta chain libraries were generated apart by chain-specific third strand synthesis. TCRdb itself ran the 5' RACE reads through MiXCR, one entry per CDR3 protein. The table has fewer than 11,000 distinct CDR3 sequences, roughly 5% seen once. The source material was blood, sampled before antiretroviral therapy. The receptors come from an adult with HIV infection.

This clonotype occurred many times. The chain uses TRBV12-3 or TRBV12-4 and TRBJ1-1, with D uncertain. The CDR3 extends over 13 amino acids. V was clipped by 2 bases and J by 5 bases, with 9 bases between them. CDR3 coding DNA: TGTGCCAGCAGTTTACTGGTGCAGACTGAAGCTTTCTTT. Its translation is CASSLLVQTEAFF.

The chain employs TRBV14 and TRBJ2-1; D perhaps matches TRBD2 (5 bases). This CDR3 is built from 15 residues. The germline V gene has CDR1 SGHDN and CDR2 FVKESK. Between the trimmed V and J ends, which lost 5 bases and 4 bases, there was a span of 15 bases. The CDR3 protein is CASSFLSGVYNEQFF. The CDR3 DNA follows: TGTGCCAGCAGCTTCTTGTCCGGGGTATACAATGAGCAGTTCTTC. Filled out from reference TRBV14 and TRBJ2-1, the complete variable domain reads EAGVTQFPSHSVIEKGQTVTLRCDPISGHDNLYWYRRVMGKEIKFLLHFVKESKQDESGMPNNRFLAERTGGTYSTLKVQPAELEDSGVYFCASSFLSGVYNEQFFGPGTRLTVL.

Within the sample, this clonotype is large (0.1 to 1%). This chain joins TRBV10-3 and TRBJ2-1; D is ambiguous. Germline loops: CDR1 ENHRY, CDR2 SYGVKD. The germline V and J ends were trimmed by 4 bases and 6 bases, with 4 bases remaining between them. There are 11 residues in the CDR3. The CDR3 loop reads CAISVGNEQFF. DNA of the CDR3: TGTGCCATCAGTGTGGGCAATGAGCAGTTCTTC.

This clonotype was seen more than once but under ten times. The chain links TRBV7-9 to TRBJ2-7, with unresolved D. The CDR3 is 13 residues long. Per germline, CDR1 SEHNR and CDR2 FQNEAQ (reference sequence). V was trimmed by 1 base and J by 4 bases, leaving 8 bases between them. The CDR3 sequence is CASSLGLVYEQYF. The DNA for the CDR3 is TGTGCCAGCAGCTTAGGTCTCGTATACGAGCAGTACTTC.

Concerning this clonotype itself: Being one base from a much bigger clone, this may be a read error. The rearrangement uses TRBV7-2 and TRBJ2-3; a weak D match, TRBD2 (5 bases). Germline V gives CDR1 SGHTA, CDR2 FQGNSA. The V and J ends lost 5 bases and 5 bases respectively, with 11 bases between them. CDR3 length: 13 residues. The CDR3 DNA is TGTGCCAGCAGCCCCCGGGGTCGAGATACGCAGTATTTT. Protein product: CASSPRGRDTQYF.

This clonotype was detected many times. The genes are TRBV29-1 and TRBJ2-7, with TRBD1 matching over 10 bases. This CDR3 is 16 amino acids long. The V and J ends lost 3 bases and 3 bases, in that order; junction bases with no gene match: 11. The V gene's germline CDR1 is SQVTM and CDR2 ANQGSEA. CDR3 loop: CSVEGGTGTGDYEQYF. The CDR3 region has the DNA TGCAGCGTTGAGGGGGGGACCGGGACAGGGGACTACGAGCAGTACTTC.

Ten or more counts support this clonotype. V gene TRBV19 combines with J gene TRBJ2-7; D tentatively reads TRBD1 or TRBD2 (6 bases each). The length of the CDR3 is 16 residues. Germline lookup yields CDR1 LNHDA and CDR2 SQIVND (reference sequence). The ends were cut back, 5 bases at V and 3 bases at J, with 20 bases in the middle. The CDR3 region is CASSPAHGGGYYEQYF. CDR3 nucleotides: TGTGCCAGTAGTCCTGCCCACGGAGGGGGATACTACGAGCAGTACTTC.

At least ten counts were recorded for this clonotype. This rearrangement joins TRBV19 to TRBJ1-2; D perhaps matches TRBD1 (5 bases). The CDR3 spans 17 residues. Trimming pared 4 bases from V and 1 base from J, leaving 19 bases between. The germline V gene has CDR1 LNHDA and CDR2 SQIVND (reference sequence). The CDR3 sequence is CASSTPPRGNFNYGYTF. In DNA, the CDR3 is TGTGCCAGTAGTACCCCACCTCGGGGGAATTTTAACTATGGCTACACCTTC.

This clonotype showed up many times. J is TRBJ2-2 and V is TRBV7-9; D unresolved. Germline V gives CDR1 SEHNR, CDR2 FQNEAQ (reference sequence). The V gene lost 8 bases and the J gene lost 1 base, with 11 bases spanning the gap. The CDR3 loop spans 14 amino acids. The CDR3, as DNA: TGTGCCAGCTTCGGGCAGATGAACACCGGGGAGCTGTTTTTT. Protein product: CASFGQMNTGELFF.

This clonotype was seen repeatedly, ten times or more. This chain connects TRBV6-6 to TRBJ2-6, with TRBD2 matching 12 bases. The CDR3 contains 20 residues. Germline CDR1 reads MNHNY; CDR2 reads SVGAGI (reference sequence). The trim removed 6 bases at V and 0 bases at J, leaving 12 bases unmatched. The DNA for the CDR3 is TGTGCCAGCAGCCAATACGGGACTAGCGGGTCCACCTCTGGGGCCAACGTCCTGACTTTC. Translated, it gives CASSQYGTSGSTSGANVLTF.

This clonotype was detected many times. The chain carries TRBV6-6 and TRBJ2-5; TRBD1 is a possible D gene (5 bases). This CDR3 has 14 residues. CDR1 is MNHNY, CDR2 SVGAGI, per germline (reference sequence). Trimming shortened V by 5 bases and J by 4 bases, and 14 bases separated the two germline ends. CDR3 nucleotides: TGTGCCAGCAGTCGTTTGAAGCAGGGAGAGACCCAGTACTTC. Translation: CASSRLKQGETQYF.

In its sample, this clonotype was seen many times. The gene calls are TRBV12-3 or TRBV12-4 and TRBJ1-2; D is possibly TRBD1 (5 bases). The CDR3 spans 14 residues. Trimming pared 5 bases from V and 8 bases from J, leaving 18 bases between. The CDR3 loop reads CASSMTDTSGGYTF. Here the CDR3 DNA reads TGTGCCAGCAGTATGACCGATACATCAGGGGGCTACACCTTC.

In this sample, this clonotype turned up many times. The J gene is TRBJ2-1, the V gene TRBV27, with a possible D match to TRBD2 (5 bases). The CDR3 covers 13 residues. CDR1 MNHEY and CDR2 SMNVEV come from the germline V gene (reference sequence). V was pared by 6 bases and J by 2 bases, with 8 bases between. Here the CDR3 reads CASRLDPYNEQFF. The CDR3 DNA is TGTGCCAGCAGACTAGACCCCTACAATGAGCAGTTCTTC.

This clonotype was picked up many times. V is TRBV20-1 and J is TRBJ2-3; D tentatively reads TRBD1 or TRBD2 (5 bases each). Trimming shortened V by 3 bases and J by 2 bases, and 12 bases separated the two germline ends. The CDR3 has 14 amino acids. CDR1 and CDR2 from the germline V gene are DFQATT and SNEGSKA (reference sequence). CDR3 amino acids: CSASRDQYTDTQYF. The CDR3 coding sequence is TGCAGTGCTAGCAGGGACCAATACACAGATACGCAGTATTTT.

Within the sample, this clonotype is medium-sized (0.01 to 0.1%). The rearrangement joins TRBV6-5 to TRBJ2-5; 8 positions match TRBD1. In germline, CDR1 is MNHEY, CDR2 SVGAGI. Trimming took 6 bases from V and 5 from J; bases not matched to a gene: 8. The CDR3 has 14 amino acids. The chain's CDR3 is CASRGDRLEETQYF. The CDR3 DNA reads TGTGCCAGCAGAGGGGACAGGCTCGAGGAGACCCAGTACTTC.

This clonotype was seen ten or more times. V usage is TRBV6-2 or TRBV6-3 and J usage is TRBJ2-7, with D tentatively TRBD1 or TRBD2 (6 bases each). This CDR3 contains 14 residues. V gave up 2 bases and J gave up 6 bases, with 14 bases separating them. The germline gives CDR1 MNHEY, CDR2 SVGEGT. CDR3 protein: CASSYAAGGGEQYF. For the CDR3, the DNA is TGTGCCAGCAGTTACGCCGCCGGAGGGGGCGAGCAGTACTTC.

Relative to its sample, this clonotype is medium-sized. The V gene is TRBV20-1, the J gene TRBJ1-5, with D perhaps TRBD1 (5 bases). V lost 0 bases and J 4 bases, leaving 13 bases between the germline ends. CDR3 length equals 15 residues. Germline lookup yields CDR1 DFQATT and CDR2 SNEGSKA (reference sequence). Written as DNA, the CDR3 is TGCAGTGCTAGAGATCTTTCGGGGGGTAATCAGCCCCAGCATTTT. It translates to CSARDLSGGNQPQHF.

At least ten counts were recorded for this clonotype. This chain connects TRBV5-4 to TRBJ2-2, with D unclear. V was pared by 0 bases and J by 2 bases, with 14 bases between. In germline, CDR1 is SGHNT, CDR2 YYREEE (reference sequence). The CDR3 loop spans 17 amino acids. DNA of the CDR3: TGTGCCAGCAGCTTGGGCTTGATGGGCAGCAACACCGGGGAGCTGTTTTTT. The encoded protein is CASSLGLMGSNTGELFF.

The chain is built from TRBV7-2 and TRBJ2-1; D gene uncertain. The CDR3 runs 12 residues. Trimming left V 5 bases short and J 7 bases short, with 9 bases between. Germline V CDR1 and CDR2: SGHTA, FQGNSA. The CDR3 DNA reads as TGTGCCAGCAGCCTCCTCAAGAATGAGCAGTTCTTC. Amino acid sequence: CASSLLKNEQFF.

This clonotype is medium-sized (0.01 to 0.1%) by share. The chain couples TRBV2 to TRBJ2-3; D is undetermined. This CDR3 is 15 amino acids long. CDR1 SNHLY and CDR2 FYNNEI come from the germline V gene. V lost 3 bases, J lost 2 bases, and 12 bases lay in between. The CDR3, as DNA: TGTGCCAGCAGTGATATGGCCCTACCCACAGATACGCAGTATTTT. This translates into CASSDMALPTDTQYF. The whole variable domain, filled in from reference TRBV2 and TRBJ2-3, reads EPEVTQTPSHQVTQMGQEVILRCVPISNHLYFYWYRQILGQKVEFLVSFYNNEISEKSEIFDDQFSVERPDGSNFTLKIRSTKLEDSAMYFCASSDMALPTDTQYFGPGTRLTVL.

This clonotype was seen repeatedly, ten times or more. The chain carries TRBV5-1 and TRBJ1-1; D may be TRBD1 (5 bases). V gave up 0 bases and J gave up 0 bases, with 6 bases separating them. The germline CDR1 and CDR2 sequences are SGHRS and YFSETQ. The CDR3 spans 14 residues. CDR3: CASSLEGLNTEAFF. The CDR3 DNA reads TGCGCCAGCAGCTTGGAGGGACTGAACACTGAAGCTTTCTTT.

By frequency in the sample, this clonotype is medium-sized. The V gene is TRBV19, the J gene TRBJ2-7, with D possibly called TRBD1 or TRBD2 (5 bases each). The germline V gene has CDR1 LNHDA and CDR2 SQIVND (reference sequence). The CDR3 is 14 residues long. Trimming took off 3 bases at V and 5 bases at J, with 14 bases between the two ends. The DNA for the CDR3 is TGTGCCAGTAGTATCCGGGACCCACTGGACGAGCAGTACTTC. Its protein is CASSIRDPLDEQYF.

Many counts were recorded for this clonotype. CDR3 nucleotides: TGTGCCAGCAGCCTGACTAGCGGCCACAATGAGCAGTTCTTC. The encoded protein is CASSLTSGHNEQFF. The chain has TRBV25-1 and TRBJ2-1; 9 bases are a match to TRBD2. The V gene end was trimmed by 6 bases and the J gene end by 5 bases; junction bases not matched to a gene: 5. This CDR3 comprises 14 residues. Germline V gene sequence: CDR1 MGHDK, CDR2 SYGVNS.

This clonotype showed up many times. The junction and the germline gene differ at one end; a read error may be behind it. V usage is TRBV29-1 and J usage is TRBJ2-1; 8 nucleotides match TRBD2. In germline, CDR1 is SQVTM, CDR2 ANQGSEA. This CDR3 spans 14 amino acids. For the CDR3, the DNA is TGCAGCGTTGAAGAAGGGACTAGGTATCCCGGGGTTTCCTTC. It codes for CSVEEGTRYPGVSF.

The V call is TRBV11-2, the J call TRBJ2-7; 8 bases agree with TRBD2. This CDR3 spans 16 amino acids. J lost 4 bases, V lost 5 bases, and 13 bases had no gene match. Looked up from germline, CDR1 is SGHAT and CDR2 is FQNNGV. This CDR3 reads CASSRPATSGIYEQYF. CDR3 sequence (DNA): TGTGCCAGCAGCCGACCGGCCACTAGCGGAATTTACGAGCAGTACTTC. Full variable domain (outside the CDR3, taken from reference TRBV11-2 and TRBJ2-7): EAGVAQSPRYKIIEKRQSVAFWCNPISGHATLYWYQQILGQGPKLLIQFQNNGVVDDSQLPKDRFSAERLKGVDSTLKIQPAKLEDSAVYLCASSRPATSGIYEQYFGPGTRLTVT.

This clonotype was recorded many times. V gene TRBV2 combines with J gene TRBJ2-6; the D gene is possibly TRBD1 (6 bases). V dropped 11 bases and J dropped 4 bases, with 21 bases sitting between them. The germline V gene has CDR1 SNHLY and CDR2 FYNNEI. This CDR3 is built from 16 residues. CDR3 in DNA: TGTGCCGGGACGGGACATATCCCCTCGGGGGCCAACGTCCTGACTTTC. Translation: CAGTGHIPSGANVLTF.